Sequencing of this T cell receptor beta chain was carried out in a study of beta chain features in type 1 diabetes. The CDR3 length is 14 residues. Per the germline V gene, CDR1 is LNHDA and CDR2 is SQIVND (reference sequence). With V trimmed by 3 bases and J by 3 bases, 5 bases remained unmatched. Sequencing targeted expressed TCRB transcripts, as all isolated RNA had been reverse transcribed. An average of approximately 4 million reads was obtained for naive, central memory and regulatory T cell samples. Here immunoSEQ multiplex PCR was the method, and the copy in TCRdb shows in-frame clones only, minus some. The data show hundreds of thousands of clones, 14% seen once. This clone was detected only a few times. Its specificity is unknown. The study, taken as a whole, reports: Shorter templates might be favored by PCR, equally in patients and controls. Among all four CD4+ subsets, Type 1 diabetes patients had TCRB CDR3s that were moderately but significantly shorter. No resolution was reached here on whether HLA type influences TCRB rearrangement.

Sequencing input: naive CD4+ T cells from blood. This chain uses TRBV19 with TRBJ2-7; 7 bases line up with TRBD2. This TCR was recovered from a young man with type 1 diabetes. The CDR3 loop is CASSIAGADYEQYF. The DNA for the CDR3 is TGTGCCAGTAGTATCGCGGGAGCCGACTACGAGCAGTACTTC.